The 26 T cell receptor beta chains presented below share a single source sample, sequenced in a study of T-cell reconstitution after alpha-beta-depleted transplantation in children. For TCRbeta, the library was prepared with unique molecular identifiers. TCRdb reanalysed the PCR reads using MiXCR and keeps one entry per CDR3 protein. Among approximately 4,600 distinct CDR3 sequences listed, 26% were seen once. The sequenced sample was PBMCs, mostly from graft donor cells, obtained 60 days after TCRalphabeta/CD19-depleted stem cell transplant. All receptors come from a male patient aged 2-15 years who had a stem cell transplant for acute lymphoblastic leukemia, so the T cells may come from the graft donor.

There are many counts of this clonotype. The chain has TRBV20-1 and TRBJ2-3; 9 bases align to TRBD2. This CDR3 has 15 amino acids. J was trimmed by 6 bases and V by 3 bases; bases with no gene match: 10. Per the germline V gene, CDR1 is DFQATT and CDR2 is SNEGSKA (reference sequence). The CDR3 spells CSASPGTSPEDTQYF. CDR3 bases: TGCAGTGCTAGTCCCGGGACTAGCCCGGAGGATACGCAGTATTTT.

The CDR3 DNA reads TGTGCCAGCAGCTTAATGAATCTAGCGGGAGCTAAAGAGCAGTACTTC. It specifies CASSLMNLAGAKEQYF. The rearrangement uses TRBV7-3 and TRBJ2-7; TRBD2 aligns across 10 bases. This CDR3 spans 16 amino acids. With 1 base clipped from V and 7 bases from J, the junction kept 10 bases outside the gene matches. CDR1 and CDR2 from the germline V gene are SGHTA and FQGTGA.

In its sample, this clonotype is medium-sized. The CDR3 reads CASSELPWGGQSYNEQFF. The DNA of the CDR3 is TGTGCCAGCAGTGAATTGCCCTGGGGGGGCCAATCCTACAATGAGCAGTTCTTC. The rearrangement joins TRBV25-1 to TRBJ2-1, with a weak D call TRBD2 (7 bases). CDR1 is MGHDK, CDR2 SYGVNS, per germline. The CDR3 has 18 residues. The ends were cut back, 1 base at V and 1 base at J, with 17 bases in the middle.

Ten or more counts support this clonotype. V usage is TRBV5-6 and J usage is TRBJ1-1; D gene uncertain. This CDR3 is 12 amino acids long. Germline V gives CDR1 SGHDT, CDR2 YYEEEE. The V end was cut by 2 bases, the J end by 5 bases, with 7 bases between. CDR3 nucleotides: TGTGCCAGCAGCTTCCTGGGGACTGAAGCTTTCTTT. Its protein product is CASSFLGTEAFF.

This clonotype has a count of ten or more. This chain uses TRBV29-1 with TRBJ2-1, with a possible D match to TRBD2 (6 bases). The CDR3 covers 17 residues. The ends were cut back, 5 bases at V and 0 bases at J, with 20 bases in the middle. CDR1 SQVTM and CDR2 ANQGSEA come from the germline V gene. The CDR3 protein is CSVTPALALSSYNEQFF. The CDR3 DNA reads TGCAGCGTTACTCCCGCCCTAGCGCTGAGCTCCTACAATGAGCAGTTCTTC.

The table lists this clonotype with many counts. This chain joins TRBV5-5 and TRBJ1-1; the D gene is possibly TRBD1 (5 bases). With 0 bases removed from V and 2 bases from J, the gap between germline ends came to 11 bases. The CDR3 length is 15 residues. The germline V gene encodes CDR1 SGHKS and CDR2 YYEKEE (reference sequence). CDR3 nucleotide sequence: TGTGCCAGCAGCTTGGTCCCGACAGAAAACACTGAAGCTTTCTTT. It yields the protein CASSLVPTENTEAFF.

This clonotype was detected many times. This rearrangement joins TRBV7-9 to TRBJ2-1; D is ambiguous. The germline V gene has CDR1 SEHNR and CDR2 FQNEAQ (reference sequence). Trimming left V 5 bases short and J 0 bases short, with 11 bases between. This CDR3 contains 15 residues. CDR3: CASSPSQPSYNEQFF. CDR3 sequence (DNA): TGTGCCAGCAGCCCCAGCCAGCCCTCCTACAATGAGCAGTTCTTC.

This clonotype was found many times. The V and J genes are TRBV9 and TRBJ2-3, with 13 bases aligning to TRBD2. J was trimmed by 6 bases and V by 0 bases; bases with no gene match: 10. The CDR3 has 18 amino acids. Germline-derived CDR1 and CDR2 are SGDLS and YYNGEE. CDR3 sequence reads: CASSVALLAGGLGDTQYF. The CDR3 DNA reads TGTGCCAGCAGCGTAGCGCTACTAGCGGGAGGGCTTGGGGATACGCAGTATTTT.

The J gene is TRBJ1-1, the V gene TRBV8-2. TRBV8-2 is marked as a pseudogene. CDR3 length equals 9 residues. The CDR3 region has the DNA TGTGGGGAGAACACTGAAGCTTTCTTT. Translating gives CGENTEAFF.

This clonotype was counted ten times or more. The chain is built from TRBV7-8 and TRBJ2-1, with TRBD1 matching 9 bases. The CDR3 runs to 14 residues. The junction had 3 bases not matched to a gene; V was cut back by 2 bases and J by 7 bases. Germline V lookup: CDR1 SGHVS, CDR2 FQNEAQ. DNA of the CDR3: TGTGCCAGCAGCTTATACAGGGGGCTGAATGAGCAGTTCTTC. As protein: CASSLYRGLNEQFF.

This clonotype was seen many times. DNA for the CDR3: TGTGCCAGCAGCTTTTCGTTGACGGGACAGGGATCCTACGAGCAGTACTTC. Protein product: CASSFSLTGQGSYEQYF. The chain joins TRBV7-2 to TRBJ2-7; 9 nucleotides agree with TRBD1. The CDR3 contains 17 residues. V lost 3 bases to trimming and J lost 1 base; unmatched junction nucleotides: 10. Per the germline V gene, CDR1 is SGHTA and CDR2 is FQGNSA. Based on the CDR3 plus reference TRBV7-2 and TRBJ2-7, the full variable domain is GAGVSQSPSNKVTEKGKDVELRCDPISGHTALYWYRQSLGQGLEFLIYFQGNSAPDKSGLPSDRFSAERTGGSVSTLTIQRTQQEDSAVYLCASSFSLTGQGSYEQYFGPGTRLTVT.

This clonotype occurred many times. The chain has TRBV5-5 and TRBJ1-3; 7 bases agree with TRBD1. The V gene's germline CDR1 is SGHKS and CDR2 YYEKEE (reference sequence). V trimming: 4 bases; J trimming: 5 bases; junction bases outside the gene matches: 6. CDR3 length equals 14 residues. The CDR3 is CASSIMTGRNTIYF. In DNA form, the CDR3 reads TGTGCCAGCAGCATCATGACAGGGAGAAACACCATATATTTT.

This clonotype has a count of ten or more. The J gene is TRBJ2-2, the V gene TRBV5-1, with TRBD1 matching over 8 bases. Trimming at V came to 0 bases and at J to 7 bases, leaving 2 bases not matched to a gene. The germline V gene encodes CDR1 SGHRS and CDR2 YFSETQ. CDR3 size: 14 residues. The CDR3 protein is CASSLGDRGGELFF. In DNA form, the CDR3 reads TGCGCCAGCAGCTTGGGTGACAGGGGCGGGGAGCTGTTTTTT.

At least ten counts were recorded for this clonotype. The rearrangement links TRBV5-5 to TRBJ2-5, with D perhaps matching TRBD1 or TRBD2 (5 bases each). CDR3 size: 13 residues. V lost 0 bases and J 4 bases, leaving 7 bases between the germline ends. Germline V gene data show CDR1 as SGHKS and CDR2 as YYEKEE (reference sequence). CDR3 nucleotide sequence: TGTGCCAGCAGCTTGGTGGGACGAGAGACCCAGTACTTC. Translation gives CASSLVGRETQYF.

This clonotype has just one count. CDR3 protein: CASRDREEGNEQFF. The DNA of the CDR3 is TGTGCCAGCCGGGACAGGGAGGAAGGGAATGAGCAGTTCTTC. V is TRBV6-1 and J is TRBJ2-1, with 9 bases matching TRBD1. J lost 7 bases, V lost 8 bases, and 9 bases had no gene match. The germline V gene encodes CDR1 MNHNS and CDR2 SASEGT. The CDR3 loop spans 14 amino acids.

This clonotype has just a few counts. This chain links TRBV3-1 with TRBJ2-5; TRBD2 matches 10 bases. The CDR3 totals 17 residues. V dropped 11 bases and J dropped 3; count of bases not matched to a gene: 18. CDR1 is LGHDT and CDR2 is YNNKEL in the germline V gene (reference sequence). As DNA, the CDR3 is TGTGCCTCCTGCCAACTCACGAGGACTAGCGGCAAAGAGACCCAGTACTTC. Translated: CASCQLTRTSGKETQYF.

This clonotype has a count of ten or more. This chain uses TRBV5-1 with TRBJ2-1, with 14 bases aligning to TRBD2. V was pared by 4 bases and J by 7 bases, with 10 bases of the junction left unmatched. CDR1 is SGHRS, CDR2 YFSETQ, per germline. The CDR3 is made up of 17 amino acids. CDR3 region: CASSLGLAGGYGNEQFF. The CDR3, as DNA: TGCGCCAGCAGCCTTGGACTAGCGGGAGGATATGGGAATGAGCAGTTCTTC.

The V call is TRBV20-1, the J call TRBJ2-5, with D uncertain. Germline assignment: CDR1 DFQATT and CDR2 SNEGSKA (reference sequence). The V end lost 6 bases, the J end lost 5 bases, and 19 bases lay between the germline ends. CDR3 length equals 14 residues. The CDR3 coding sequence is TGCAGTGCCACCCGCGAGCCGCCCGGGGAGACCCAGTACTTC. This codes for CSATREPPGETQYF.

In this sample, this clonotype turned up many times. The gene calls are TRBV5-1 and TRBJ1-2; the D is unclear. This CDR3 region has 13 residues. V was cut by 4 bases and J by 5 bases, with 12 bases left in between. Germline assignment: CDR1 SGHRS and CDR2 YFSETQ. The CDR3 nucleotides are TGCGCCAGCAGCAAATTCGGGGTTTATGGCTACACCTTC. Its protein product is CASSKFGVYGYTF.

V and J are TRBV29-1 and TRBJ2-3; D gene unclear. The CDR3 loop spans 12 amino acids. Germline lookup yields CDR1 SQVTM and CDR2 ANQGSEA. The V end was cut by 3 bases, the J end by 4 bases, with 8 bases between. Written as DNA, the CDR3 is TGCAGCGTTGATAGAAACTCAGATACGCAGTATTTT. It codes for CSVDRNSDTQYF.

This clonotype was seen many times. The CDR3 region has the DNA TGTGCCAGCAGCAAGACGGGACTGATTGTAGACACAGATACGCAGTATTTT. Protein product: CASSKTGLIVDTDTQYF. This rearrangement joins TRBV11-2 to TRBJ2-3, with D perhaps matching TRBD2 (6 bases). Germline assignment: CDR1 SGHAT and CDR2 FQNNGV. This CDR3 is built from 17 residues. Trimming took 5 bases from V and 2 from J, leaving 20 bases between them.

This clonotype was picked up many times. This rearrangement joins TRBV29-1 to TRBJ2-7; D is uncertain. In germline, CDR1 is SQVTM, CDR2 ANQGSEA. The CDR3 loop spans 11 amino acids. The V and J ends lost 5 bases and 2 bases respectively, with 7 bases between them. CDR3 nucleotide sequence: TGCAGCGTTCGCGACGCCTACGAGCAGTACTTC. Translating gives CSVRDAYEQYF.

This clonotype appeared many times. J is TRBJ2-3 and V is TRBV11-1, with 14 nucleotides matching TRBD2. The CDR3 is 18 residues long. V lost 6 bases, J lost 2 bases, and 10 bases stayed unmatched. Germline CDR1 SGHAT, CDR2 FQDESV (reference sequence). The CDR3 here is CASSAGTSGRGSTDTQYF. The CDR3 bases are TGTGCCAGCAGTGCCGGGACTAGCGGGAGAGGATCCACAGATACGCAGTATTTT. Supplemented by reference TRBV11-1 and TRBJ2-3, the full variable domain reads EAEVAQSPRYKITEKSQAVAFWCDPISGHATLYWYRQILGQGPELLVQFQDESVVDDSQLPKDRFSAERLKGVDSTLKIQPAELGDSAMYLCASSAGTSGRGSTDTQYFGPGTRLTVL.

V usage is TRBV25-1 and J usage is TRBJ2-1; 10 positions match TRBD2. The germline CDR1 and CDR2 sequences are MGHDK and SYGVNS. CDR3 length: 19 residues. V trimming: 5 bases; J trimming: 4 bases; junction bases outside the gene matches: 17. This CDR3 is CASSSVAGGPETPYNEQFF. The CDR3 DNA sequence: TGTGCCAGCAGTTCCGTAGCGGGAGGCCCAGAGACCCCATACAATGAGCAGTTCTTC.

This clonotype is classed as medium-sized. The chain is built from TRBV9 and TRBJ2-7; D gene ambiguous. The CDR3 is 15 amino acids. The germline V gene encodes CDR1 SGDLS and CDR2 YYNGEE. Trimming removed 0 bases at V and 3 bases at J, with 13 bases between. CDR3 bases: TGTGCCAGCAGCGTAGGAGGTGATGGGGACTACGAGCAGTACTTC. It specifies CASSVGGDGDYEQYF.

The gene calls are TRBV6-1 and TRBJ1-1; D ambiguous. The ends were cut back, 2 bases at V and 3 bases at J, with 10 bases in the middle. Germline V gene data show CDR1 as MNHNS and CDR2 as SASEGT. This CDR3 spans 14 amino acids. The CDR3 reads CASSETLSDTEAFF. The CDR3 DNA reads TGTGCCAGCAGTGAAACACTCAGCGACACTGAAGCTTTCTTT.